This passage covers 19 T cell receptor beta chains from one sample sequenced in a study of T cell responses to AZD1222 COVID-19 vaccine. Sequencing was performed with immunoSEQ multiplex PCR; in TCRdb, only in-frame clones are kept and a portion is missing. The table includes about 150,000 clones, about 93% detected once. The sample here was peripheral blood, taken on day 0 of AZD1222 vaccination. The receptor set was obtained from an adult in good health.

In regard to this clone: The sample contains more than one DNA sequence encoding this CDR3. V and J are TRBV5-1 and TRBJ1-1; the D is unclear. The CDR3 covers 15 residues. The germline gives CDR1 SGHRS, CDR2 YFSETQ. V was trimmed by 0 bases and J by 0 bases, leaving 9 bases between them. The CDR3 region is CASSLEPRLNTEAFF. Written as DNA, the CDR3 is TGCGCCAGCAGCTTGGAGCCCAGACTGAACACTGAAGCTTTCTTT.

This chain uses TRBV28 with TRBJ2-7, with TRBD2 matching over 11 bases. CDR3 length: 15 residues. V shed 6 bases and J 2 bases; nucleotides not matched to a gene: 6. CDR1 and CDR2 from the germline V gene are MDHEN and SYDVKM. CDR3 protein: CASSPLAGGPYEQYF. The CDR3 DNA follows: TGTGCCAGCAGCCCTCTAGCGGGAGGCCCCTACGAGCAGTACTTC.

V is TRBV18 and J is TRBJ2-7, with D perhaps matching TRBD2 (7 bases). Germline V gene lookup returns CDR1 KGHSH and CDR2 LQKENI. The CDR3 spans 14 residues. Trimming shortened V by 3 bases and J by 3 bases, and 12 bases separated the two germline ends. The CDR3 loop reads CASSPRGRSYEQYF. The CDR3 bases are TGTGCCAGCTCACCGCGGGGGCGCAGCTACGAGCAGTACTTC.

The chain uses TRBV4-1 and TRBJ1-2; TRBD1 matches 9 bases. The CDR3 is 15 residues long. Germline V lookup: CDR1 MGHRA, CDR2 YSYEKL. The V segment lost 2 bases and the J segment 3 bases; nucleotides outside the gene matches: 4. CDR3 in amino acids: CASSQRDRVHYGYTF. The CDR3 bases are TGCGCCAGCAGCCAAAGGGACAGGGTTCACTATGGCTACACCTTC.

The chain links TRBV25-1 to TRBJ1-1; D is unresolved. The CDR3 loop spans 12 amino acids. Germline V CDR1 and CDR2: MGHDK, SYGVNS. The V end was cut by 3 bases, the J end by 3 bases, with 5 bases between. CDR3 sequence reads: CASSDADTEAFF. The CDR3 DNA is TGTGCCAGCAGTGATGCTGACACTGAAGCTTTCTTT.

V and J are TRBV19 and TRBJ1-5; D might be TRBD1 (5 bases). The V end lost 3 bases, the J end lost 1 base, and 7 bases lay between the germline ends. CDR1 is LNHDA and CDR2 is SQIVND in the germline V gene (reference sequence). The CDR3 contains 14 residues. DNA for the CDR3: TGTGCCAGTAGTATCTGGACAAGCAATCAGCCCCAGCATTTT. It codes for CASSIWTSNQPQHF.

V gene TRBV19 combines with J gene TRBJ1-1; TRBD1 agrees at 8 bases. Germline trimming cut 4 bases from V and 2 bases from J; bases unmatched to any gene: 3. The germline V gene encodes CDR1 LNHDA and CDR2 SQIVND (reference sequence). The CDR3 spans 14 residues. The CDR3 here is CASSRQGANTEAFF. CDR3 bases: TGTGCCAGTAGTAGGCAGGGGGCCAACACTGAAGCTTTCTTT.

This chain links TRBV24-1 with TRBJ2-1, with D perhaps matching TRBD1 (7 bases). Trimming shortened V by 5 bases and J by 3 bases, and 19 bases separated the two germline ends. Germline values: CDR1 KGHDR, CDR2 SFDVKD. This CDR3 is 17 amino acids long. The CDR3 DNA reads TGTGCCACCAGTGCCCCCGAAGGCAGGGGGGACTACAATGAGCAGTTCTTC. As protein: CATSAPEGRGDYNEQFF.

The chain joins TRBV7-9 to TRBJ2-1, with unresolved D. Germline loops: CDR1 SEHNR, CDR2 FQNEAQ (reference sequence). V dropped 6 bases and J dropped 4 bases, with 19 bases sitting between them. The CDR3 extends over 16 amino acids. This chain's CDR3 is CASRPPSSTGYNEQFF. The CDR3, as DNA: TGTGCCAGCAGACCCCCGTCGAGCACTGGGTACAATGAGCAGTTCTTC.

The rearrangement uses TRBV28 and TRBJ1-5, with a tentative D call TRBD1 (6 bases). V gave up 5 bases and J gave up 0 bases, with 14 bases separating them. CDR1 MDHEN and CDR2 SYDVKM come from the germline V gene. The CDR3 length is 16 residues. CDR3 DNA: TGTGCCAGCAGTCGCCGGGACATCGGTAGCAATCAGCCCCAGCATTTT. Protein product: CASSRRDIGSNQPQHF.

The V and J genes are TRBV20-1 and TRBJ2-7, with 7 bases aligning to TRBD2. This CDR3 spans 11 amino acids. V was clipped by 6 bases and J by 7 bases; unmatched bases: 6. The germline CDR1 and CDR2 sequences are DFQATT and SNEGSKA (reference sequence). CDR3 protein: CSAAGVREQYF. CDR3 DNA: TGCAGTGCCGCGGGAGTACGGGAGCAGTACTTC.

The chain has TRBV29-1 and TRBJ2-5; the match to TRBD1 covers 9 bases. From germline, CDR1 is SQVTM and CDR2 ANQGSEA. Losses at the gene ends were 4 bases for V and 4 bases for J; bases not matched to a gene: 10. The CDR3 contains 15 residues. This CDR3 is CSVVHRGRSGETQYF. CDR3 sequence (DNA): TGCAGCGTTGTCCACAGGGGGCGCTCGGGAGAGACCCAGTACTTC.

The chain employs TRBV6-5 and TRBJ2-7, with D possibly matching TRBD2 (6 bases). This CDR3 has 13 amino acids. Germline values: CDR1 MNHEY, CDR2 SVGAGI. The ends were cut back, 7 bases at V and 7 bases at J, with 17 bases in the middle. The CDR3 DNA reads as TGTGCCAGCAAACCAGGAGGGCCGGGGGAGCAGTACTTC. Translating it yields CASKPGGPGEQYF.

The rearrangement uses TRBV28 and TRBJ2-2, with 8 bases identical to TRBD2. CDR1 MDHEN and CDR2 SYDVKM come from the germline V gene. CDR3 length equals 15 residues. The ends lost 7 bases at V and 8 bases at J; junction bases unmatched: 12. This CDR3 is CASTPPTGGRGELFF. The CDR3 DNA sequence: TGTGCCAGCACCCCCCCTACGGGCGGGAGGGGGGAGCTGTTTTTT.

The chain combines TRBV18 with TRBJ1-2; D is uncertain. Deletions cut 0 bases from V and 3 bases from J, with 5 bases between. The CDR3 is made up of 13 amino acids. CDR1 is KGHSH, CDR2 LQKENI, per germline. The CDR3 DNA reads as TGTGCCAGCTCACCACCAGGGTACTATGGCTACACCTTC. Amino acid sequence: CASSPPGYYGYTF.

The chain uses TRBV19 and TRBJ1-1; D ambiguous. Germline assignment: CDR1 LNHDA and CDR2 SQIVND (reference sequence). The V end lost 4 bases, the J end lost 1 base, and 10 bases lay between the germline ends. This CDR3 is 14 amino acids long. CDR3 in amino acids: CASSNRAANTEAFF. DNA of the CDR3: TGTGCCAGTAGTAACCGGGCGGCGAACACTGAAGCTTTCTTT.

This clone was seen just once. The chain combines TRBV28 with TRBJ1-3; D perhaps matches TRBD1 (5 bases). CDR3 length equals 17 residues. The V end lost 1 base, the J end lost 0 bases, and 13 bases lay between the germline ends. Germline loops: CDR1 MDHEN, CDR2 SYDVKM. CDR3 residues: CASSLLAWGGSGNTIYF. The CDR3 bases are TGTGCCAGCAGTTTATTGGCATGGGGGGGCTCTGGAAACACCATATATTTT.

V is TRBV7-9 and J is TRBJ1-1; TRBD1 aligns across 7 bases. CDR1 SEHNR and CDR2 FQNEAQ come from the germline V gene (reference sequence). The trim removed 5 bases at V and 3 bases at J, leaving 3 bases unmatched. This CDR3 spans 13 amino acids. The DNA for the CDR3 is TGTGCCAGCAGCAGAACAGGGGACACTGAAGCTTTCTTT. It yields the protein CASSRTGDTEAFF.

Turning to this clone: This sample also contains other DNA sequences that code for the same CDR3. V gene TRBV6-5 combines with J gene TRBJ2-5; maybe TRBD2 (6 bases). The germline V and J ends were trimmed by 3 bases and 5 bases, with 7 bases remaining between them. Germline-derived CDR1 and CDR2 are MNHEY and SVGAGI. This CDR3 contains 12 residues. CDR3 protein: CASSYGGETQYF. The CDR3 bases are TGTGCCAGCAGTTATGGAGGGGAGACCCAGTACTTC.